The subject of this entry is one T cell receptor beta chain. The CDR3 runs to 13 residues. The germline gives CDR1 SGHTA, CDR2 FQGNSA. V shed 3 bases and J shed 6 bases, with 10 bases lying between them. This record comes from a study of blood T cell repertoires in COVID-19. Across the whole study: COVID-19 samples collected from the United States, Italy and Spain covered acute and convalescent phases. T cells, B-cell-depleted T cells, or PBMCs provided the cDNA or gDNA that served as material.

In the source study's methods: Quantification of nucleated cells was approximated via reference gene primer amplification. TCRdb's table, derived via immunoSEQ multiplex PCR, lists solely in-frame clones and lacks some. That table is the source of V, J and clone size, and D and trimming were worked out from the DNA. The sample records 470,000 or so clones, approximately 83% being singletons. This TCR was sampled from a human donor in a cohort sampled during active COVID-19. Source material: peripheral blood. V and J are TRBV7-2 and TRBJ2-3; D not resolved. DNA for the CDR3: TGTGCCAGCAGCTTCGACGGGTCGGATACGCAGTATTTT. Translated: CASSFDGSDTQYF.